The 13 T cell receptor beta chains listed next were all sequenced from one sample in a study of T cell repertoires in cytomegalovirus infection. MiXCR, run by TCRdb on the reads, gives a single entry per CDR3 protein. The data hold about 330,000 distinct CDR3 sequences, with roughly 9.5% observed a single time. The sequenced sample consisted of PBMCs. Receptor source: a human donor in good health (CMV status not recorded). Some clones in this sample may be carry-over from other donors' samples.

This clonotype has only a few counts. CDR3 sequence: CATSGLGQLYGYTF. CDR3 nucleotide sequence: TGTGCCACCAGCGGATTAGGACAGCTCTATGGCTACACCTTC. The V call is TRBV15, the J call TRBJ1-2; the D gene is possibly TRBD1 (6 bases). Germline CDR1 reads LNHNV; CDR2 reads YYDKDF (reference sequence). The CDR3 is 14 residues long. With 5 bases removed from V and 4 bases from J, the gap between germline ends came to 14 bases.

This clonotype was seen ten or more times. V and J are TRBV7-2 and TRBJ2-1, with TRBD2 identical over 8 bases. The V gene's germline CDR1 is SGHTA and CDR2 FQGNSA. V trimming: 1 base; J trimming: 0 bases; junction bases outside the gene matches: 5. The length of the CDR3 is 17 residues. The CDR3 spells CASSLDRGGSSYNEQFF. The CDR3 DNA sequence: TGTGCCAGCAGCTTAGATCGCGGGGGGAGCTCCTACAATGAGCAGTTCTTC.

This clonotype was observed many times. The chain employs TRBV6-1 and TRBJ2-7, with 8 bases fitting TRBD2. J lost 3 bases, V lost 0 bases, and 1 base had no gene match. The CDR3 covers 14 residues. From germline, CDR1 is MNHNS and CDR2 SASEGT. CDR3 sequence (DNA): TGTGCCAGCAGTGAAGCCGGGACTAGCTACGAGCAGTACTTC. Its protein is CASSEAGTSYEQYF.

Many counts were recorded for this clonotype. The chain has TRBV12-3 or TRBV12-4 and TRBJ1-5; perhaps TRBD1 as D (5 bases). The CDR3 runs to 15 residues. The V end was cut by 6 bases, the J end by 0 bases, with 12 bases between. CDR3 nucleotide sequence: TGTGCCAGCAGGCAGGGAACCAATAGCAATCAGCCCCAGCATTTT. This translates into CASRQGTNSNQPQHF.

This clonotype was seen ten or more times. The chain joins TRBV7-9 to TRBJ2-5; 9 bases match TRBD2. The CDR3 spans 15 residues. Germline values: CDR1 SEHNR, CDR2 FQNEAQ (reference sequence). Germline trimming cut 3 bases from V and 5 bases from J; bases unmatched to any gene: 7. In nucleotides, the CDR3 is TGTGCCAGCAGCTTTAGCGGGAGTTTGTCCGAGACCCAGTACTTC. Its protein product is CASSFSGSLSETQYF. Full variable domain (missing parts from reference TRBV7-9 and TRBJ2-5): DTGVSQNPRHKITKRGQNVTFRCDPISEHNRLYWYRQTLGQGPEFLTYFQNEAQLEKSRLLSDRFSAERPKGSFSTLEIQRTEQGDSAMYLCASSFSGSLSETQYFGPGTRLLVL.

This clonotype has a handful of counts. The CDR3 here is CASSLARNFMQGSYNEQFF. The CDR3 region has the DNA TGTGCCAGCAGCTTAGCAAGGAATTTCATGCAGGGCTCCTACAATGAGCAGTTCTTC. The J gene is TRBJ2-1, the V gene TRBV7-2, with TRBD1 as a possible D gene (5 bases). Germline CDR1 and CDR2: SGHTA and FQGNSA. This CDR3 is 19 amino acids long. The V end was cut by 0 bases, the J end by 0 bases, with 18 bases between.

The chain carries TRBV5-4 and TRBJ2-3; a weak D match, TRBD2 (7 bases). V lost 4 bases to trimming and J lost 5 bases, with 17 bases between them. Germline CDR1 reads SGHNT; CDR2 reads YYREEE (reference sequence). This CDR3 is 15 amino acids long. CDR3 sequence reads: CASSLQGGGRDTQYF. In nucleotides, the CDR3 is TGTGCCAGCAGCCTACAGGGAGGGGGAAGAGATACGCAGTATTTT.

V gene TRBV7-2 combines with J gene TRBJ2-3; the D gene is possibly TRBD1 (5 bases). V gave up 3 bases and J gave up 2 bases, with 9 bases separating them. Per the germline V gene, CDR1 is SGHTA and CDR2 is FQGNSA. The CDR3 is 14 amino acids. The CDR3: CASSLKGFTDTQYF. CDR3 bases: TGTGCCAGCAGCTTGAAGGGGTTCACAGATACGCAGTATTTT.

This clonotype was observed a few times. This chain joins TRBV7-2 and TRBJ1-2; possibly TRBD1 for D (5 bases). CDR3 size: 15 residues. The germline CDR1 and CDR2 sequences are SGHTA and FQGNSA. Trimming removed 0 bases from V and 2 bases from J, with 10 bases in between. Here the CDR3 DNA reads TGTGCCAGCAGCTTAGCCGGGGCGCGCAACTATGGCTACACCTTC. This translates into CASSLAGARNYGYTF.

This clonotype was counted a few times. DNA for the CDR3: TGTGCCAGCAGCACAACAGGGGGCAAGAGAGAGACCCAGTACTTC. Translated: CASSTTGGKRETQYF. The chain couples TRBV6-1 to TRBJ2-5; TRBD1 aligns across 9 bases. The ends lost 6 bases at V and 4 bases at J; junction bases unmatched: 9. The CDR3 totals 15 residues. The V gene's germline CDR1 is MNHNS and CDR2 SASEGT.

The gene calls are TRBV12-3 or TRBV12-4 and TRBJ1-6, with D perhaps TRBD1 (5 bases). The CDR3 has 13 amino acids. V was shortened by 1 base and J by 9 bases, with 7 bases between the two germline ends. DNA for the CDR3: TGTGCCAGCAGTTTAGGGGGGAGTTCACCCCTCCACTTT. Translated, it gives CASSLGGSSPLHF.

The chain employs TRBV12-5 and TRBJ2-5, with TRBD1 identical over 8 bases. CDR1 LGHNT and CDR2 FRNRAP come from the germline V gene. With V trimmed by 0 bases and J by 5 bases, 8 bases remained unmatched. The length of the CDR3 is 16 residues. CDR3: CASGLVWRTGRETQYF. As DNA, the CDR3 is TGTGCTAGTGGTTTGGTATGGCGGACAGGGCGCGAGACCCAGTACTTC.

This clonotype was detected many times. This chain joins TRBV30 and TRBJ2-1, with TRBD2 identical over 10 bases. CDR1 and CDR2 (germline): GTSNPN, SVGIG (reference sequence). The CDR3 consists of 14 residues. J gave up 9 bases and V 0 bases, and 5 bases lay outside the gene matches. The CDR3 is CAWSVRSGRAEQFF. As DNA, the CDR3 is TGTGCCTGGAGTGTACGGAGCGGGAGGGCTGAGCAGTTCTTC. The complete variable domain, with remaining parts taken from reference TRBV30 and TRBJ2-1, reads SQTIHQWPATLVQPVGSPLSLECTVEGTSNPNLYWYRQAAGRGLQLLFYSVGIGQISSEVPQNLSASRPQDRQFILSSKKLLLSDSGFYLCAWSVRSGRAEQFFGPGTRLTVL.